This record covers a single TCR beta chain. The antigen remains undetermined. The CDR3 length is 13 residues. Germline lookup yields CDR1 KGHSH and CDR2 LQKENI. V was trimmed by 1 base and J by 3 bases, leaving 6 bases between them. This sample is part of a study of shared clonotypes between healthy human individuals. For the study at large: Those who served as donors were two women and a few men between the ages of 18 and 49.

Assay execution proceeded at the deep level. The table came from immunoSEQ multiplex PCR; TCRdb's copy has only in-frame clones and leaves some out. The sample yields 150,000 to 200,000 clones, 90% to 95% seen once. Study outcomes and limitations: Non-shared clonotypes displayed generation probabilities falling below those of clonotypes present in all four donors. Naive subsets typically showed greater estimated richness than memory subsets.

This chain uses TRBV18 with TRBJ1-1; perhaps TRBD1 as D (6 bases). The specimen was naive CD4+ T cells sorted from blood. Subset denoted: CD45RA+ positively selected. The sequence came from a woman in her twenties or thirties in good health. CDR3 sequence (DNA): TGTGCCAGCTCACCACAGGGGGACACTGAAGCTTTCTTT. Protein sequence: CASSPQGDTEAFF.